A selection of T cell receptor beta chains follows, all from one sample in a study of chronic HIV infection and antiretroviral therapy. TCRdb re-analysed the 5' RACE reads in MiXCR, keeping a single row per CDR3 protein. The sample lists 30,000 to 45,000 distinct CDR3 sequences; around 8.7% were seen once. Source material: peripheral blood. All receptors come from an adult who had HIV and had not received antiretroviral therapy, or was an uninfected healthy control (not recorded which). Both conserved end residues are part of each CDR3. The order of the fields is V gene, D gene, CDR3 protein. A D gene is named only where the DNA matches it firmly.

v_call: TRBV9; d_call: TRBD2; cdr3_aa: CASSVATMGLLFF
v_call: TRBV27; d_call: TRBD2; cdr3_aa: CATQVRTSAKYEQYF
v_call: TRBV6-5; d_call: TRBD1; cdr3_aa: CASSSSGGNEQFF
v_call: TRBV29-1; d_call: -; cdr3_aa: CSVGPRLSNEQFF
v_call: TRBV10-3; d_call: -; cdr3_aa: CAISEQTNTEAFF
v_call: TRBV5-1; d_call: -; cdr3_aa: CASSLMGQNNQPQHF
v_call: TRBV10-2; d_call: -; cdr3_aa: CASSVGQPQHF
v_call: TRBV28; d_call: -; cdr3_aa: CASSPRLRGFTDTQYF
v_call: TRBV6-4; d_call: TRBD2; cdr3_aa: CASSDGEGGTDTQYF
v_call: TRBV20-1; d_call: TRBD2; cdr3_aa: CSATDGGRADTQYF
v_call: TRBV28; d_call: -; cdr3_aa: CASSSTDNQPQHF
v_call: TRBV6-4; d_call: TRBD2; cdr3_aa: CASSEREAPTDTQYF
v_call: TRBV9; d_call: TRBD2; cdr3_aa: CASSTLAGAGETQYF
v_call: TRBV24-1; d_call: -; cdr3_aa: CATSESNQPQHF
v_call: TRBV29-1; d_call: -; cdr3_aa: CSVSGTSFTGELFF
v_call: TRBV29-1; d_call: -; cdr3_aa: CSAGSPVEAFF
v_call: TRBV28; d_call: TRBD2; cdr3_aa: CASAGGGLDTQYF
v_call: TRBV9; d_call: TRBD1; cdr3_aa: CASSPGQATGEAFF
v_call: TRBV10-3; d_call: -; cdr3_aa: CAISESGLLGYEQYF
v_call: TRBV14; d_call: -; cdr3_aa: CASSQDLAETDTQYF
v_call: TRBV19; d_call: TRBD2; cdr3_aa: CASSRAGDFYEQYF
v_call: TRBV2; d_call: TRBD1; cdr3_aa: CASRRDSYNEQFF
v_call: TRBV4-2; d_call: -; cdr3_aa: CASSLPRLARVNEQFF
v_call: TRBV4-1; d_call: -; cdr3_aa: CASSQEGGGHIEQYF
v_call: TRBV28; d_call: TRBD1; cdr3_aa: CASGTGRMAAEAFF
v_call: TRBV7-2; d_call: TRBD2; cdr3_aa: CASSSAGGRYNEQFF
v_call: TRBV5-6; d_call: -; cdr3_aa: CASSLNYGYTF
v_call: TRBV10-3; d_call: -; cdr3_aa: CATAQAETTDTQYF
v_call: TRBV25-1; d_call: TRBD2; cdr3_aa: CASSNGTSGFSYEQYF
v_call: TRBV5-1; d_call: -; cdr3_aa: CASSSLESTNEKLFF
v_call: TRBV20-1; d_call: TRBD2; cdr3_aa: CSARGAGGGTDTQYF
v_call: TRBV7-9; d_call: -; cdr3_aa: CASSPGTTEETQYF
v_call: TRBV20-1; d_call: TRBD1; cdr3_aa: CSARISQGFGYGYTF
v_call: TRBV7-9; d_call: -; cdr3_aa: CASSGHRRHSPSGANVLTF
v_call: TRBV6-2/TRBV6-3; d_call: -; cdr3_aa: CASSNVDTGELFF
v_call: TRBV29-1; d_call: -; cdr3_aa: CSVFGVQDYGYTF
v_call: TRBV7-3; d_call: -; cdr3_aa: CASSLRDSLEQFF
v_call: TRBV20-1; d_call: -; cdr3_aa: CSPKYQETQYF
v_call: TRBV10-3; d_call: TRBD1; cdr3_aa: CAIRDRGLFYGYTF
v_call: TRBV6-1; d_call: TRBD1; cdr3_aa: CASSNTGGPYEQYF
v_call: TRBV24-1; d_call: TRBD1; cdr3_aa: CATSDLDRGSLNEQFF
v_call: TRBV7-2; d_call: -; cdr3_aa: CASSLGSWDSTEAFF
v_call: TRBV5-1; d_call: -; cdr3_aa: CASSRADTSTDTQYF
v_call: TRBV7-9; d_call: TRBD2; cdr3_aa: CASSSTSGSLYTQYF
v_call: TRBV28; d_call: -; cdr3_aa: CASSRLREALSYEQYF
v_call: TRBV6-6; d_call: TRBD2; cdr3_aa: CASSPSGSYNEQFF
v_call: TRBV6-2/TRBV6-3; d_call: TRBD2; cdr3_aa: CASSYTSGYNEQFF
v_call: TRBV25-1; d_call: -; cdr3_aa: CASSETGGSPDSYEQYF
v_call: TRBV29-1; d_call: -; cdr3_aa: CSVEPGFGETQYF
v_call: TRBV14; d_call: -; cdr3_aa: CASSQHRTVGELFF
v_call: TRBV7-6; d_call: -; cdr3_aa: CASSLVGGSGNTIYF
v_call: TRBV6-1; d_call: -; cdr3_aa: CASSDRTSNQPQHF
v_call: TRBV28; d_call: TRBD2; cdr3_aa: CASSRGTSGGTDTQYF
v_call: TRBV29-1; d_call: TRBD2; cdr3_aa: CSVGTRMTDTQYF
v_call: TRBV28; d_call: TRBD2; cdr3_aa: CASSTGLAGAEQYF
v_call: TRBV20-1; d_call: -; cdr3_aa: CSARDMTSYEQYF
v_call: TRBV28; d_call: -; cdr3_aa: CASSPGGGRGQPQHF
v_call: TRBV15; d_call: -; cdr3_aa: CATSRDTENSPLHF
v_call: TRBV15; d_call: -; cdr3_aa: CATSRGGDVQPQHF
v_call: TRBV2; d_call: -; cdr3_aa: CASSKGWGADEQFF